This T cell receptor beta chain was identified in a study of T cells after yellow fever vaccination. Background on the study: SMART-Seq v4 Ultra Low Input prepared the low-cell-number fractions.

TCRdb re-called the 5' RACE reads through MiXCR, storing one row per CDR3 protein. The sample contains over 85,000 distinct CDR3 sequences, about 8.8% of which appear only once. In germline, CDR1 is SNHLY, CDR2 FYNNEI. CDR3 length equals 16 residues. Between the trimmed V and J ends, which lost 1 base and 0 bases, there was a span of 11 bases. This clonotype showed up many times. The receptor comes from a man younger than 30 who received the YFV17D yellow fever vaccine. This chain connects TRBV2 to TRBJ2-3; tentatively, D is TRBD2 (5 bases). The material was CD8+ T cells not binding an NS4B(214-222) dextramer, sorted from PBMCs, obtained approximately 15 days after the first yellow fever vaccination. Here the CDR3 reads CASSEGGATSTDTQYF. The CDR3 nucleotides are TGTGCCAGCAGTGAAGGGGGAGCTACTAGCACAGATACGCAGTATTTT.